This T cell receptor (beta chain) is drawn from a study of T cells in Graves' hyperthyroidism and ophthalmopathy. The CDR3 length is 15 residues. The V gene's germline CDR1 is SGHTA and CDR2 FQGTGA. Trimming left V 5 bases short and J 0 bases short, with 11 bases between. This clonotype was seen repeatedly, ten times or more. What was amplified from RNA transcripts were TCR beta CDR3 regions. During a first-round RT-PCR of the TCR CDR3, the HTBI primer set was used. TCRdb processed the multiplex PCR reads anew with MiXCR; each CDR3 protein has one entry. The table lists about 840,000 distinct CDR3 sequences, 35% to 40% of them singletons.

The chain employs TRBV7-3 and TRBJ1-3; unclear D gene. The origin of this receptor is a man younger than 35 with Graves' hyperthyroidism. The specimen sequenced was blood. CDR3 sequence reads: CASSAEAGSGNTIYF. DNA for the CDR3: TGTGCCAGCAGCGCAGAGGCGGGCTCTGGAAACACCATATATTTT.